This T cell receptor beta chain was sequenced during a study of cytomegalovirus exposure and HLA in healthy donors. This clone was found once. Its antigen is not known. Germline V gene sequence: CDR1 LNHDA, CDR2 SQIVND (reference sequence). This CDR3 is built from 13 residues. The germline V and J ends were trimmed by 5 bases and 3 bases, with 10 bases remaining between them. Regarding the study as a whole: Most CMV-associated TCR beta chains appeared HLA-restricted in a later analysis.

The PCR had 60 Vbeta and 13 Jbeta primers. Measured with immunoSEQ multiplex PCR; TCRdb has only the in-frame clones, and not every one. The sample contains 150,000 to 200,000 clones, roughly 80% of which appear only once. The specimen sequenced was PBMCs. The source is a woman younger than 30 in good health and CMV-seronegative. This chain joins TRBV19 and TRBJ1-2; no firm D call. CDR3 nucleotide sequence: TGTGCCAGTAGTCCGGGAAAGGACTATGGCTACACCTTC. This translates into CASSPGKDYGYTF.